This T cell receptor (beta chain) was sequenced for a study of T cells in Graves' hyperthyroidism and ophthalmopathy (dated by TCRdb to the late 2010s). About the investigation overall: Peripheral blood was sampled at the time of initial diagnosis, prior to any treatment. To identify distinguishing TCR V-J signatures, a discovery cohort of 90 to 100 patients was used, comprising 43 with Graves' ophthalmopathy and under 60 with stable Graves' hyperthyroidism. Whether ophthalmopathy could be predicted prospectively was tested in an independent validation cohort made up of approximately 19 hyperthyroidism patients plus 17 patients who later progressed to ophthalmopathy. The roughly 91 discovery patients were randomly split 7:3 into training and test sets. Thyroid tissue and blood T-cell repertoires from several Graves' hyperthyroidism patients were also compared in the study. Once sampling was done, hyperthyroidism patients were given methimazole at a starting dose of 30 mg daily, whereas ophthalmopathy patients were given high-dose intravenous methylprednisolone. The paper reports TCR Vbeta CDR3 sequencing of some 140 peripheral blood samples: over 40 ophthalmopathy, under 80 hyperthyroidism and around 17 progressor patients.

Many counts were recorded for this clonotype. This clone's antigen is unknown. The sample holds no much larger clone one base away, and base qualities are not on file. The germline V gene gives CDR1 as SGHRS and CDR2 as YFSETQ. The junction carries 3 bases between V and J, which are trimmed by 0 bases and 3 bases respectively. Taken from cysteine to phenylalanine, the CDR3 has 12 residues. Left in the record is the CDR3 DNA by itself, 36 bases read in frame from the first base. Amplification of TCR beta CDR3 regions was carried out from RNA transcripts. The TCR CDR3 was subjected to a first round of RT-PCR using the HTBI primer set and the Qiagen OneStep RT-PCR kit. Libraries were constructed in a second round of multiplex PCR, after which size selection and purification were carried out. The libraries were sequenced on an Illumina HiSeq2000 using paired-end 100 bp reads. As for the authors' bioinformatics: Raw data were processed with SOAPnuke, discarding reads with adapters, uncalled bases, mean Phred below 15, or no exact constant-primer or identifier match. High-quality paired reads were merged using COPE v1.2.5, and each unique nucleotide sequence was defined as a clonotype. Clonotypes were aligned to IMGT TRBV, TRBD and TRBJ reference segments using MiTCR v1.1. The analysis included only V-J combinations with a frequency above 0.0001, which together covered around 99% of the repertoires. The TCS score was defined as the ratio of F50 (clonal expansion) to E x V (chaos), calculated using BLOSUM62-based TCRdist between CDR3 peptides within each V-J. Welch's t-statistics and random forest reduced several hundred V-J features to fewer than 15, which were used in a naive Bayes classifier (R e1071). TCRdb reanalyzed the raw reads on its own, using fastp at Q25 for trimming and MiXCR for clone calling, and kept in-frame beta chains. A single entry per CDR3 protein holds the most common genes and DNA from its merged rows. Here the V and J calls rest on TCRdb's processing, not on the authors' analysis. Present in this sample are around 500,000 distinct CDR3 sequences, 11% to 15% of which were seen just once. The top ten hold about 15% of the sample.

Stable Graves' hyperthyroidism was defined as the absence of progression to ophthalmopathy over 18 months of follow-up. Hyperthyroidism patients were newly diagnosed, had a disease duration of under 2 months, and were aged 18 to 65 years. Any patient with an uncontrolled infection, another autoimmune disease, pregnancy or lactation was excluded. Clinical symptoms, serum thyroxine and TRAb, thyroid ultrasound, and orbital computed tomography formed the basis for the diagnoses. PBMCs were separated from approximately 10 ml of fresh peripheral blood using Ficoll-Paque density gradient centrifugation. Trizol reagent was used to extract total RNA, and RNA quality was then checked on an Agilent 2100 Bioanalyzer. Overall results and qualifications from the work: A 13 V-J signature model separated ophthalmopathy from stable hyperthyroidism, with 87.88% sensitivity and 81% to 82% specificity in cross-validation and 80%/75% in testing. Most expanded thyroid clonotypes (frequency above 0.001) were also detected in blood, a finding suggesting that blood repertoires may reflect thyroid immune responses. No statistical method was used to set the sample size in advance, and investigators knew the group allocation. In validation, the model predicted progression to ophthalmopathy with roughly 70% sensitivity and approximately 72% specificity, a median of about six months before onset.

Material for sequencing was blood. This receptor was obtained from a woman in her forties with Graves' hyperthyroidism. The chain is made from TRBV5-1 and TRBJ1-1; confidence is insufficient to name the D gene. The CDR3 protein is CASSLVDTEAFF. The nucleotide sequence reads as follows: TGCGCCAGCAGCTTGGTTGACACTGAAGCTTTCTTT.